The 25 T cell receptor beta chains below come from one sample, sequenced in a study of early T cells in non-severe SARS-CoV-2 infection. TCRdb fed the 5' RACE reads into MiXCR, producing one record per CDR3 protein. The sample carries approximately 100,000 distinct CDR3 sequences, 8% to 13% recorded once. Sequences were obtained from whole blood. The source of these receptors is an adult who was a healthcare worker with PCR-confirmed SARS-CoV-2 infection or an uninfected control (not recorded which).

This clonotype was recorded a few times. V is TRBV18 and J is TRBJ1-1; 9 bases match TRBD1. Germline trimming cut 3 bases from V and 2 bases from J; bases unmatched to any gene: 4. The CDR3 covers 15 residues. Germline loops: CDR1 KGHSH, CDR2 LQKENI. For the CDR3, the DNA is TGTGCCAGCTCACCGGCGGGACAGGGAAACACTGAAGCTTTCTTT. Amino acids: CASSPAGQGNTEAFF.

This clonotype has only a few counts. The rearrangement links TRBV7-9 to TRBJ1-1, with D uncertain. Per germline, CDR1 SEHNR and CDR2 FQNEAQ (reference sequence). The CDR3 loop spans 12 amino acids. V lost 11 bases to trimming and J lost 1 base, with 11 bases between them. Written as DNA, the CDR3 is TGTGCCGGCCGGAGGCAGAACACTGAAGCTTTCTTT. Encoded protein: CAGRRQNTEAFF.

This clonotype was counted ten times or more. The chain has TRBV19 and TRBJ1-5; 11 bases agree with TRBD1. The ends lost 3 bases at V and 5 bases at J; junction bases unmatched: 6. There are 16 residues in the CDR3. In germline, CDR1 is LNHDA, CDR2 SQIVND (reference sequence). For the CDR3, the DNA is TGTGCCAGTAGTATTTCCGGGACAGGGGGTGATCAGCCCCAGCATTTT. Its protein is CASSISGTGGDQPQHF.

The chain carries TRBV7-9 and TRBJ2-5, with a weak D call TRBD2 (6 bases). CDR3 length: 16 amino acids. Germline lookup yields CDR1 SEHNR and CDR2 FQNEAQ (reference sequence). V lost 2 bases and J 2 bases, leaving 15 bases between the germline ends. CDR3 nucleotide sequence: TGTGCCAGCAGCTTAAACCCCCTCCGGGGGCAAGAGACCCAGTACTTC. Translated: CASSLNPLRGQETQYF.

J is TRBJ2-7 and V is TRBV6-6, with D hard to call. This CDR3 contains 16 residues. The germline V gene has CDR1 MNHNY and CDR2 SVGAGI (reference sequence). V was trimmed by 5 bases and J by 2 bases, leaving 19 bases between them. CDR3 region: CASSPVRSGSTYEQYF. CDR3 sequence (DNA): TGTGCCAGCAGTCCTGTGAGATCGGGCTCCACCTACGAGCAGTACTTC.

This clonotype was seen only a few times. The chain is built from TRBV15 and TRBJ1-1; TRBD1 is a possible D gene (6 bases). Trimming removed 3 bases at V and 1 base at J, with 12 bases between. Germline CDR1 is LNHNV and CDR2 is YYDKDF (reference sequence). CDR3 length: 15 residues. CDR3 DNA: TGTGCCACCAGCAGGACCGCGACAGGGAACACTGAAGCTTTCTTT. The encoded protein is CATSRTATGNTEAFF.

This clonotype was seen ten or more times. V gene TRBV7-3 combines with J gene TRBJ1-1, with D possibly TRBD1 on 5 matching bases. CDR3 length: 14 residues. V shed 5 bases and J shed 4 bases, with 14 bases lying between them. CDR1 is SGHTA, CDR2 FQGTGA, per germline. The DNA for the CDR3 is TGTGCCAGCAGCCCCGGGACTCTTGGCACTGAAGCTTTCTTT. This sequence encodes CASSPGTLGTEAFF.

This clonotype turned up a few times. The chain joins TRBV5-1 to TRBJ2-1; possibly TRBD1 for D (5 bases). The CDR3 has 13 amino acids. Looked up from germline, CDR1 is SGHRS and CDR2 is YFSETQ. V was trimmed by 0 bases and J by 5 bases, leaving 6 bases between them. The CDR3 coding sequence is TGCGCCAGCAGCTTGGGGACACACAATGAGCAGTTCTTC. This sequence encodes CASSLGTHNEQFF. Drawing the rest from reference TRBV5-1 and TRBJ2-1, the complete variable domain is KAGVTQTPRYLIKTRGQQVTLSCSPISGHRSVSWYQQTPGQGLQFLFEYFSETQRNKGNFPGRFSGRQFSNSRSEMNVSTLELGDSALYLCASSLGTHNEQFFGPGTRLTVL.

The chain employs TRBV19 and TRBJ1-2, with D perhaps matching TRBD1 (5 bases). This CDR3 has 13 amino acids. The V gene's germline CDR1 is LNHDA and CDR2 SQIVND (reference sequence). With 9 bases removed from V and 0 bases from J, the gap between germline ends came to 11 bases. CDR3 in amino acids: CASRDGTNYGYTF. The DNA of the CDR3 is TGTGCCAGCCGGGACGGAACTAACTATGGCTACACCTTC.

At least ten counts were recorded for this clonotype. The rearrangement joins TRBV5-1 to TRBJ1-5; 7 bases are a match to TRBD1. V trimming: 4 bases; J trimming: 1 base; junction bases outside the gene matches: 8. CDR1 and CDR2 (germline): SGHRS, YFSETQ. The CDR3 is 16 residues long. The CDR3 DNA reads as TGCGCCAGCAGCGCCGGACAGGCCGGAAGCAATCAGCCCCAGCATTTT. Encoded protein: CASSAGQAGSNQPQHF.

At least ten counts were recorded for this clonotype. This chain connects TRBV5-1 to TRBJ1-1; 8 positions match TRBD1. Germline CDR1 is SGHRS and CDR2 is YFSETQ. The ends lost 3 bases at V and 1 base at J; junction bases unmatched: 5. The CDR3 is 15 residues long. CDR3 coding DNA: TGCGCCAGCAGCTGGCAAGACAGGGGGAACACTGAAGCTTTCTTT. This sequence encodes CASSWQDRGNTEAFF.

The sample holds a few counts of this clonotype. The J gene is TRBJ2-3, the V gene TRBV7-6, with TRBD2 matching 8 bases. Per germline, CDR1 SGHVS and CDR2 FNYEAQ. The V gene end was trimmed by 0 bases and the J gene end by 2 bases; junction bases not matched to a gene: 1. The CDR3 has 15 amino acids. The CDR3 spells CASSLAGRDTDTQYF. DNA for the CDR3: TGTGCCAGCAGCTTAGCCGGGAGGGACACAGATACGCAGTATTTT.

This clonotype has a count of ten or more. The gene calls are TRBV7-2 and TRBJ2-7; possibly TRBD1 or TRBD2 for D (6 bases each). CDR3 length equals 12 residues. CDR1 and CDR2 from the germline V gene are SGHTA and FQGNSA. Trimming left V 4 bases short and J 10 bases short, with 14 bases between. In DNA form, the CDR3 reads TGTGCCAGCAGCTCCGGGGGCCTCGTACAGTACTTC. Its protein product is CASSSGGLVQYF. Complete variable domain (other parts from reference TRBV7-2 and TRBJ2-7): GAGVSQSPSNKVTEKGKDVELRCDPISGHTALYWYRQSLGQGLEFLIYFQGNSAPDKSGLPSDRFSAERTGGSVSTLTIQRTQQEDSAVYLCASSSGGLVQYFGPGTRLTVT.

The rearrangement joins TRBV29-1 to TRBJ2-1, with 7 bases aligning to TRBD2. The junction had 8 bases not matched to a gene; V was cut back by 5 bases and J by 7 bases. The CDR3 covers 13 residues. Germline V CDR1 and CDR2: SQVTM, ANQGSEA. CDR3 region: CSVPGGVINEQFF. CDR3 DNA sequence: TGCAGCGTTCCTGGGGGGGTGATAAATGAGCAGTTCTTC.

The rearrangement links TRBV6-2 or TRBV6-3 to TRBJ2-7; maybe TRBD2 (5 bases). Looked up from germline, CDR1 is MNHEY and CDR2 is SVGEGT. V was clipped by 5 bases and J by 4 bases, with 12 bases between them. The CDR3 is 13 amino acids. CDR3 in amino acids: CASSRVEAYEQYF. The CDR3, as DNA: TGTGCCAGCAGTAGGGTGGAGGCGTACGAGCAGTACTTC.

At least ten counts were recorded for this clonotype. The chain links TRBV12-3 or TRBV12-4 to TRBJ2-7; D unclear. This CDR3 has 16 amino acids. V was cut by 5 bases and J by 5 bases, with 22 bases left in between. The CDR3 loop reads CASSPKVSGFGHEQYF. The CDR3 coding sequence is TGTGCCAGCAGTCCAAAGGTATCGGGTTTCGGCCACGAGCAGTACTTC.

V usage is TRBV12-3 or TRBV12-4 and J usage is TRBJ2-7, with D tentatively TRBD1 or TRBD2 (5 bases each). The ends were cut back, 3 bases at V and 3 bases at J, with 12 bases in the middle. The CDR3 is 14 residues long. CDR3 bases: TGTGCCAGCAGTTTCCGGGACGGGATCTACGAGCAGTACTTC. It is translated as CASSFRDGIYEQYF.

The rearrangement uses TRBV5-6 and TRBJ2-3, with D hard to call. The CDR3 totals 17 residues. Germline CDR1 is SGHDT and CDR2 is YYEEEE. Trimming shortened V by 0 bases and J by 5 bases, and 19 bases separated the two germline ends. Here the CDR3 DNA reads TGTGCCAGCAGCTTGGTGTCGCGGAGCCTCCGCGGAGATACGCAGTATTTT. Translation: CASSLVSRSLRGDTQYF.

This clonotype was seen a few times. V is TRBV4-1 and J is TRBJ2-5, with TRBD2 identical over 8 bases. Trimming took 1 base from V and 0 from J; bases not matched to a gene: 4. Germline V gene sequence: CDR1 MGHRA, CDR2 YSYEKL. The CDR3 runs to 16 residues. DNA of the CDR3: TGCGCCAGCAGCCAAGTTGTAGCGGGGTACCAAGAGACCCAGTACTTC. Translation gives CASSQVVAGYQETQYF.

This chain links TRBV20-1 with TRBJ2-1, with D perhaps TRBD1 or TRBD2 (6 bases each). V was cut by 6 bases and J by 8 bases, with 20 bases left in between. This CDR3 has 14 amino acids. Germline values: CDR1 DFQATT, CDR2 SNEGSKA (reference sequence). CDR3 DNA: TGCAGTGCCACGACTAGAGGGACATACGATGAGCAGTTCTTC. Residues: CSATTRGTYDEQFF.

This clonotype showed up just a few times. The chain is built from TRBV5-4 and TRBJ2-2; 9 bases line up with TRBD1. V shed 0 bases and J 7 bases; nucleotides not matched to a gene: 7. Germline CDR1 and CDR2: SGHNT and YYREEE (reference sequence). This CDR3 comprises 16 residues. This CDR3 reads CASSLAGTGRNGELFF. The DNA of the CDR3 is TGTGCCAGCAGCTTGGCCGGGACAGGGAGGAACGGGGAGCTGTTTTTT.

There are many counts of this clonotype. The chain is built from TRBV6-5 and TRBJ2-7; TRBD2 matches at 12 bases. The CDR3 length is 14 residues. Germline CDR1 is MNHEY and CDR2 is SVGAGI. V gave up 6 bases and J gave up 3 bases; unmatched junction bases: 3. The CDR3: CASSRLAGDYEQYF. The CDR3, as DNA: TGTGCCAGCAGCCGACTAGCGGGAGACTACGAGCAGTACTTC.

The J gene is TRBJ1-1, the V gene TRBV9, with D tentatively TRBD1 (6 bases). The germline V gene has CDR1 SGDLS and CDR2 YYNGEE. The CDR3 sequence is 14 residues long. V lost 3 bases, J lost 4 bases, and 13 bases lay in between. CDR3 loop: CASSAQGRGTEAFF. CDR3 in DNA: TGTGCCAGCAGCGCACAGGGCCGGGGCACTGAAGCTTTCTTT.

This clonotype has ten or more counts. A junction boundary mismatches the germline segment, possibly from a read error. The chain recombines TRBV18 with TRBJ2-3; a possible D gene is TRBD1 (5 bases). CDR1 is KGHSH and CDR2 is LQKENI in the germline V gene. This CDR3 spans 14 amino acids. CDR3 in amino acids: CASLTGASTDTQYF. CDR3 in DNA: TGCGCCAGCTTAACAGGCGCTAGCACAGATACGCAGTATTTT.

The chain uses TRBV29-1 and TRBJ2-7; TRBD1 matches at 10 bases. V was clipped by 6 bases and J by 6 bases; unmatched bases: 8. Germline-derived CDR1 and CDR2 are SQVTM and ANQGSEA. The CDR3 loop spans 13 amino acids. CDR3 nucleotide sequence: TGCAGCGTCAAAAAGACAGGGGGCGGCGAGCAGTACTTC. It codes for CSVKKTGGGEQYF.